The count of the clone carrying this T cell receptor beta chain is one. This entry is derived from a study of blood T cell repertoires in COVID-19. Study at large: Sites across the United States, Italy and Spain contributed samples from acute and convalescent COVID-19. T cells, B-cell-depleted T cells, or PBMCs supplied cDNA or gDNA.

A Seattle source enrolled patients during active infection and followed them longitudinally. As originally analysed: For nucleated cells, counts were estimated from reference gene primer amplification. Only in-frame clones appear in the TCRdb table, and some are missing; sequencing was by immunoSEQ multiplex PCR. That table gives V, J and clone size, and the DNA gave D and trimming. Seen here are about 430,000 clones, roughly 89% observed once, and the top ten hold 0.8% to 0.85%. The clonotype was recovered from a man between 18 and 29 years old with COVID-19, enrolled during active disease. Sequencing was performed on peripheral blood.

The CDR3 loop is CASSPRAGGSEQYF. The CDR3 region has the DNA TGTGCCAGCAGCCCCCGTGCGGGGGGGTCCGAGCAGTACTTC. V usage is TRBV3-1 (or the pseudogene TRBV3-2) and J usage is TRBJ2-7; 9 nucleotides agree with TRBD2. Trimming at V came to 4 bases and at J to 6 bases, leaving 7 bases not matched to a gene. The germline V gene has CDR1 LGHDT and CDR2 YNNKEL (reference sequence). This CDR3 is built from 14 residues.